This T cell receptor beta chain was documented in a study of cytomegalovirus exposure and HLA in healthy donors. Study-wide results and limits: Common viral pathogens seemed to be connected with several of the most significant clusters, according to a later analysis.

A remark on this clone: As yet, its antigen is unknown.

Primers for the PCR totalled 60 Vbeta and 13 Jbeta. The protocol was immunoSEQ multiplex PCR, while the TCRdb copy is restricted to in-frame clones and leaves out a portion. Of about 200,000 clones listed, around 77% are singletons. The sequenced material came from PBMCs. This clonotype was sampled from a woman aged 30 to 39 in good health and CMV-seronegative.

CDR3 coding DNA: TGCAGCGGGCTTGACAGGGGAATTGATGAAAAACTGTTTTTT. This codes for CSGLDRGIDEKLFF. The rearrangement joins TRBV29-1 to TRBJ1-4; 8 bases line up with TRBD1. CDR3 size: 14 residues. J lost 6 bases, V lost 7 bases, and 10 bases had no gene match. The germline CDR1 and CDR2 sequences are SQVTM and ANQGSEA.